Each of the 18 T cell receptor beta chains below was sequenced from the same sample in a study of radiotherapy plus CTLA-4 blockade in lung cancer. The table came from immunoSEQ multiplex PCR; TCRdb's copy has only in-frame clones and leaves some out. The sample records roughly 70,000 clones, roughly 91% being singletons. The specimen comprised peripheral blood, sampled from a patient treated with radiotherapy plus ipilimumab. The source is a human donor with non-small cell lung cancer that progressed on radiotherapy plus ipilimumab.

The CDR3 region has the DNA TGTGCCAGCAGTTTCCCGGACGGTTCTAGCTATGGCTACACCTTC. Protein product: CASSFPDGSSYGYTF. This chain uses TRBV28 with TRBJ1-2; D is uncertain. CDR3 length: 15 residues. Trimming took off 3 bases at V and 4 bases at J, with 15 bases between the two ends. Looked up from germline, CDR1 is MDHEN and CDR2 is SYDVKM.

J is TRBJ1-1 and V is TRBV4-1; 9 bases line up with TRBD1. Per the germline V gene, CDR1 is MGHRA and CDR2 is YSYEKL. The J segment lost 3 bases and the V segment lost 6 bases, leaving 8 bases of the junction unmatched. The CDR3 sequence is 15 residues long. The CDR3 loop reads CASRGTGTGYTEAFF. The DNA for the CDR3 is TGCGCCAGCAGGGGAACCGGGACAGGGTACACTGAAGCTTTCTTT.

This chain connects TRBV9 to TRBJ2-2; TRBD2 might be the D (6 bases). Germline V lookup: CDR1 SGDLS, CDR2 YYNGEE. Between the trimmed V and J ends, which lost 0 bases and 2 bases, there was a span of 11 bases. The CDR3 is 16 residues long. This CDR3 is CASSVVLAPNTGELFF. In nucleotides, the CDR3 is TGTGCCAGCAGCGTAGTGCTAGCGCCCAACACCGGGGAGCTGTTTTTT.

The rearrangement links TRBV27 to TRBJ1-5; unclear D gene. Trimming stripped 4 bases from V and 0 bases from J, with 10 bases between. Germline assignment: CDR1 MNHEY and CDR2 SMNVEV (reference sequence). The CDR3 contains 15 residues. The CDR3 loop reads CASSSTGFSNQPQHF. CDR3 bases: TGTGCCAGCAGTTCAACGGGGTTTAGCAATCAGCCCCAGCATTTT.

The chain combines TRBV10-2 with TRBJ2-1; perhaps TRBD2 as D (5 bases). Germline values: CDR1 WSHSY, CDR2 SAAADI. CDR3 size: 13 residues. Deletions cut 5 bases from V and 9 bases from J, with 14 bases between. DNA for the CDR3: TGCGCCAGCAGTCCCGGGCCGAGCGGTGAGCAGTTCTTC. Protein sequence: CASSPGPSGEQFF.

The gene calls are TRBV27 and TRBJ2-7; D may be TRBD2 (6 bases). Between the trimmed V and J ends, which lost 8 bases and 6 bases, there was a span of 14 bases. The germline V gene has CDR1 MNHEY and CDR2 SMNVEV (reference sequence). The CDR3 spans 12 residues. CDR3 in DNA: TGTGCCAGCGGGAGACTAGACAGCGAGCAGTACTTC. It specifies CASGRLDSEQYF.

The V gene is TRBV30, the J gene TRBJ2-5; D unresolved. V shed 5 bases and J shed 5 bases, with 9 bases lying between them. In germline, CDR1 is GTSNPN, CDR2 SVGIG (reference sequence). The CDR3 runs 11 residues. CDR3 loop: CAWGVAETQYF. DNA of the CDR3: TGTGCCTGGGGGGTTGCGGAGACCCAGTACTTC.

The chain uses TRBV25-1 and TRBJ1-1; TRBD1 is a possible D gene (6 bases). Germline V lookup: CDR1 MGHDK, CDR2 SYGVNS. Trimming shortened V by 5 bases and J by 0 bases, and 10 bases separated the two germline ends. This CDR3 has 14 amino acids. The CDR3 nucleotides read TGTGCCAGCAGTAGGGACAACATGAACACTGAAGCTTTCTTT. The encoded protein is CASSRDNMNTEAFF.

V usage is TRBV11-2 and J usage is TRBJ2-7, with 8 nucleotides matching TRBD1. Germline trimming cut 6 bases from V and 7 bases from J; bases unmatched to any gene: 11. In germline, CDR1 is SGHAT, CDR2 FQNNGV. The CDR3 totals 14 residues. The CDR3 DNA reads TGTGCCAGCAGTTCAACCAGGGGGCTGGTGGAGCAGTACTTC. Translating it yields CASSSTRGLVEQYF.

CDR3 bases: TGTGCCAGCAGCGTACAGGGTTTATATGGCTACACCTTC. Translated: CASSVQGLYGYTF. This rearrangement joins TRBV7-9 to TRBJ1-2, with TRBD1 as a possible D gene (6 bases). CDR1 and CDR2 (germline): SEHNR, FQNEAQ (reference sequence). The CDR3 runs to 13 residues. Between the trimmed V and J ends, which lost 5 bases and 5 bases, there was a span of 12 bases.

This rearrangement joins TRBV5-1 to TRBJ1-2, with a possible D match to TRBD1 (6 bases). Germline V gene sequence: CDR1 SGHRS, CDR2 YFSETQ. V was shortened by 4 bases and J by 7 bases, with 14 bases between the two germline ends. This CDR3 comprises 13 residues. CDR3 amino acids: CASSEYRESGYTF. The CDR3, as DNA: TGCGCCAGCAGCGAGTACAGGGAATCTGGCTACACCTTC. The full variable domain, its missing parts supplied by reference TRBV5-1 and TRBJ1-2, is KAGVTQTPRYLIKTRGQQVTLSCSPISGHRSVSWYQQTPGQGLQFLFEYFSETQRNKGNFPGRFSGRQFSNSRSEMNVSTLELGDSALYLCASSEYRESGYTFGSGTRLTVV.

The chain joins TRBV2 to TRBJ2-7, with D unresolved. This CDR3 is 14 amino acids long. V was shortened by 2 bases and J by 5 bases, with 13 bases between the two germline ends. CDR1 is SNHLY and CDR2 is FYNNEI in the germline V gene. CDR3 residues: CASSESLDSHEQYV. CDR3 in DNA: TGTGCCAGCAGTGAATCCCTAGATAGCCACGAGCAGTACGTC.

This clone has just a few counts. The chain carries TRBV5-1 and TRBJ2-3; D is uncertain. CDR1 is SGHRS and CDR2 is YFSETQ in the germline V gene. CDR3 length equals 13 residues. Trimming stripped 0 bases from V and 7 bases from J, with 9 bases between. The CDR3 DNA sequence: TGCGCCAGCAGCTTGGAGAGTTCGTATACGCAGTATTTT. Encoded protein: CASSLESSYTQYF.

V usage is TRBV4-2 and J usage is TRBJ2-1, with D maybe TRBD1 (6 bases). This CDR3 spans 17 amino acids. Per the germline V gene, CDR1 is LGHNA and CDR2 is YNFKEQ. V was trimmed by 1 base and J by 8 bases, leaving 21 bases between them. As DNA, the CDR3 is TGTGCCAGCAGCCAAGCGGGGACGGGAATGGGGGCCGATGAGCAGTTCTTC. Its protein product is CASSQAGTGMGADEQFF.

This clone was seen just once. The rearrangement uses TRBV6-5 and TRBJ2-7; 7 bases line up with TRBD2. Looked up from germline, CDR1 is MNHEY and CDR2 is SVGAGI. The CDR3 extends over 13 amino acids. The junction had 6 bases not matched to a gene; V was cut back by 4 bases and J by 6 bases. The CDR3 spells CASSWRESAEQYF. The CDR3 DNA reads TGTGCCAGCAGTTGGCGGGAGTCCGCCGAGCAGTACTTC.

The gene calls are TRBV5-5 and TRBJ2-7; the match to TRBD2 covers 10 bases. CDR1 and CDR2 from the germline V gene are SGHKS and YYEKEE (reference sequence). The CDR3 is 15 residues long. The J segment lost 4 bases and the V segment lost 5 bases, leaving 9 bases of the junction unmatched. CDR3 residues: CASRVGLAQGYEQYV. CDR3 DNA sequence: TGTGCCAGCAGAGTGGGACTAGCGCAGGGGTACGAGCAGTACGTC.

The CDR3 is CASSLSVNTEAFF. The DNA of the CDR3 is TGCGCCAGCAGCTTGTCAGTGAACACTGAAGCTTTCTTT. The rearrangement joins TRBV5-1 to TRBJ1-1; D uncertain. Per the germline V gene, CDR1 is SGHRS and CDR2 is YFSETQ. The V end lost 1 base, the J end lost 0 bases, and 4 bases lay between the germline ends. The CDR3 sequence is 13 residues long.

The chain carries TRBV6-1 and TRBJ2-3, with D possibly TRBD2 on 5 matching bases. Germline-derived CDR1 and CDR2 are MNHNS and SASEGT. The V end lost 4 bases, the J end lost 5 bases, and 7 bases lay between the germline ends. The CDR3 totals 12 residues. CDR3 region: CASSVEGDTQYF. The CDR3 DNA reads TGTGCCAGCAGTGTAGAGGGAGATACGCAGTATTTT.